This paragraph reports one T cell receptor (beta chain). Its target is not known. As for time point: peripheral blood 6 weeks after treatment start. This CDR3 is built from 18 residues. Trimming took 0 bases from V and 4 from J; bases not matched to a gene: 11. The germline V gene has CDR1 MGHRA and CDR2 YSYEKL. The data are from a study of PD-L1 blockade in urothelial cancer. Study context: Per blood sample, T cells had a median of around 150,000.

General study findings and limits: Below-median blood TCR clonality before treatment forecast better survival.

The data were produced by immunoSEQ multiplex PCR, yet TCRdb's version contains in-frame clones alone and is incomplete. This repertoire shows more than 45,000 clones, 80% to 90% found once; its top ten account for about 10%. The chain combines TRBV4-1 with TRBJ2-2, with 7 positions matching TRBD2. The clonotype originates from a man in his sixties or seventies with urothelial cancer. The source was PBMCs, collected around atezolizumab (anti-PD-L1) treatment. CDR3 region: CASSQEGGREVVTGELFF. CDR3 bases: TGCGCCAGCAGCCAAGAGGGAGGACGGGAGGTTGTCACCGGGGAGCTGTTTTTT.